This entry features one TCR beta chain sequence. The data originate from a study of blood T cell repertoires in COVID-19. For the study at large: The samples span acute and convalescent COVID-19 from the United States, Italy and Spain. Sample material is recorded as cDNA or gDNA derived from T cells, B-cell-depleted T cells, or PBMCs.

The V end was cut by 7 bases, the J end by 6 bases, with 6 bases between. This CDR3 spans 11 amino acids. TCRdb's table, derived via immunoSEQ multiplex PCR, lists solely in-frame clones and lacks some. The sample yields about 110,000 clones, roughly 81% seen once. This chain connects TRBV12-3 or TRBV12-4 to TRBJ2-2, with no clear D. The receptor was isolated from a man aged 40-49 years with acute or convalescent COVID-19. Specimen: peripheral blood. CDR3 in amino acids: CASTRSGELFF. CDR3 DNA sequence: TGTGCCAGCACCCGGTCCGGGGAGCTGTTTTTT.